This T cell receptor (beta chain) appears in the sequencing data of a study of neurological immune-mediated disorders. TCRdb reprocessed the 5' RACE reads with MiXCR, giving one entry per CDR3 protein. The table records tens of thousands of distinct CDR3 sequences, around a tenth of them present only once. This clonotype has at least ten counts. This clonotype originated in a woman in her 30s with HTLV-1-associated myelopathy (HAM/TSP). Sample: CD4+ T cells from blood.

The CDR3 DNA is TGTGCCAGCAGCCCCGGGGGGCTACCCTCCAATGAGCAGTTCTTC. Its translation is CASSPGGLPSNEQFF. The chain recombines TRBV3-1 with TRBJ2-1; maybe TRBD2 (7 bases). The CDR3 is made up of 15 amino acids. Germline CDR1 is LGHDT and CDR2 is YNNKEL (reference sequence). Trimming cost V 4 bases and J 6 bases, with 16 bases left between them.